The 19 T cell receptor beta chains in this list originate from one sample, sequenced in a study of control samples from healthy donors and cancer patients. TCRdb keeps only in-frame clones here, not all; method: immunoSEQ multiplex PCR. This sample has 70,000 to 90,000 clones, with around 94% found just once. Specimen: blood. These receptors were obtained from a woman aged 40 to 55 in good health.

The chain has TRBV5-5 and TRBJ1-1; D might be TRBD1 (5 bases). The CDR3 sequence is 17 residues long. Germline V gene lookup returns CDR1 SGHKS and CDR2 YYEKEE (reference sequence). Between the trimmed V and J ends, which lost 3 bases and 1 base, there was a span of 19 bases. CDR3 DNA: TGTGCCAGCAGCTCCACGACAGCCATGGCTGGGAACACTGAAGCTTTCTTT. It yields the protein CASSSTTAMAGNTEAFF. Full variable domain (outside the CDR3, taken from reference TRBV5-5 and TRBJ1-1): DAGVTQSPTHLIKTRGQQVTLRCSPISGHKSVSWYQQVLGQGPQFIFQYYEKEERGRGNFPDRFSARQFPNYSSELNVNALLLGDSALYLCASSSTTAMAGNTEAFFGQGTRLTVV.

The V and J genes are TRBV9 and TRBJ1-1; 8 positions match TRBD1. Germline-derived CDR1 and CDR2 are SGDLS and YYNGEE. V lost 0 bases and J lost 0; bases outside the gene matches: 4. The CDR3 length is 16 residues. The CDR3 sequence: CASSVGTGGMNTEAFF. CDR3 nucleotides: TGTGCCAGCAGCGTAGGAACAGGGGGGATGAACACTGAAGCTTTCTTT.

V usage is TRBV9 and J usage is TRBJ2-1, with D possibly being TRBD2 (6 bases). Germline CDR1 reads SGDLS; CDR2 reads YYNGEE. Trimming took 2 bases from V and 3 from J, leaving 12 bases between them. The CDR3 has 15 residues. The CDR3 loop is CASSVAGTFYNEQFF. DNA for the CDR3: TGTGCCAGCAGCGTCGCGGGGACCTTCTACAATGAGCAGTTCTTC.

The chain combines TRBV12-5 with TRBJ2-1; D gene uncertain. Looked up from germline, CDR1 is LGHNT and CDR2 is FRNRAP. The CDR3 extends over 14 amino acids. With 1 base removed from V and 4 bases from J, the gap between germline ends came to 8 bases. The CDR3 protein is CASGLGAAYNEQFF. The CDR3 nucleotides read TGTGCTAGTGGTTTGGGGGCGGCATACAATGAGCAGTTCTTC.

The chain employs TRBV6-1 and TRBJ2-1; D may be TRBD2 (5 bases). V lost 3 bases, J lost 7 bases, and 16 bases lay in between. Germline lookup yields CDR1 MNHNS and CDR2 SASEGT. CDR3 length: 15 residues. CDR3 nucleotide sequence: TGTGCCAGCAGTGATGCCCGGGGTGAGAGTAATGAGCAGTTCTTC. It yields the protein CASSDARGESNEQFF.

The chain couples TRBV7-6 to TRBJ2-4; 8 bases align to TRBD2. This CDR3 comprises 16 residues. CDR1 and CDR2 from the germline V gene are SGHVS and FNYEAQ. After removal of 5 bases from V and 0 bases from J, the junction contained 6 bases not matched to a gene. This CDR3 is CASSELAGQAKNIQYF. The CDR3, as DNA: TGTGCCAGCAGCGAATTAGCGGGACAAGCCAAAAACATTCAGTACTTC. The full variable domain, with the rest looked up from reference TRBV7-6 and TRBJ2-4, is GAGVSQSPRYKVTKRGQDVALRCDPISGHVSLYWYRQALGQGPEFLTYFNYEAQQDKSGLPNDRFSAERPEGSISTLTIQRTEQRDSAMYRCASSELAGQAKNIQYFGAGTRLSVL.

This chain joins TRBV9 and TRBJ1-5, with D maybe TRBD1 (5 bases). The CDR3 totals 14 residues. In germline, CDR1 is SGDLS, CDR2 YYNGEE. V was shortened by 3 bases and J by 4 bases, with 11 bases between the two germline ends. CDR3 DNA: TGTGCCAGCAGCGCGGGGCCGACTAATCAGCCCCAGCATTTT. It codes for CASSAGPTNQPQHF.

V gene TRBV7-3 combines with J gene TRBJ1-6, with 7 bases aligning to TRBD1. The CDR3 extends over 15 amino acids. Germline loops: CDR1 SGHTA, CDR2 FQGTGA. Germline trimming cut 6 bases from V and 10 bases from J; bases unmatched to any gene: 12. The CDR3 DNA follows: TGTGCCAGCAGTCAACTCCAGGGGGGGGACTCACCCCTCCACTTT. It yields the protein CASSQLQGGDSPLHF. Full variable domain (missing parts from reference TRBV7-3 and TRBJ1-6): GAGVSQTPSNKVTEKGKYVELRCDPISGHTALYWYRQSLGQGPEFLIYFQGTGAADDSGLPNDRFFAVRPEGSVSTLKIQRTERGDSAVYLCASSQLQGGDSPLHFGNGTRLTVT.

The chain uses TRBV9 and TRBJ1-4; D unclear. The CDR3 runs 14 residues. Germline-derived CDR1 and CDR2 are SGDLS and YYNGEE. The V gene lost 7 bases and the J gene lost 4 bases, with 14 bases spanning the gap. CDR3 amino acids: CASGTGWGNEKLFF. The CDR3 region has the DNA TGTGCCAGCGGCACGGGTTGGGGTAATGAAAAACTGTTTTTT.

The chain is built from TRBV7-3 and TRBJ2-3; TRBD2 agrees at 9 bases. V was pared by 6 bases and J by 7 bases, with 11 bases of the junction left unmatched. The length of the CDR3 is 15 residues. Per germline, CDR1 SGHTA and CDR2 FQGTGA. The CDR3 is CASSPPGLAGYTQYF. CDR3 DNA: TGTGCCAGCAGTCCTCCGGGACTAGCCGGGTATACGCAGTATTTT.

The chain joins TRBV5-1 to TRBJ2-5, with a tentative D call TRBD1 (5 bases). Trimming left V 4 bases short and J 2 bases short, with 15 bases between. This CDR3 comprises 15 residues. The germline V gene has CDR1 SGHRS and CDR2 YFSETQ. This chain's CDR3 is CASSMGQGSQETQYF. DNA of the CDR3: TGCGCCAGCAGCATGGGGCAGGGCAGTCAAGAGACCCAGTACTTC.

The gene calls are TRBV15 and TRBJ1-4; D is perhaps TRBD1 (5 bases). The CDR3 covers 14 residues. Germline CDR1 and CDR2: LNHNV and YYDKDF (reference sequence). V was cut by 7 bases and J by 4 bases, with 13 bases left in between. The CDR3 is CATNLGGNNEKLFF. The DNA of the CDR3 is TGTGCCACCAACCTCGGGGGTAATAATGAAAAACTGTTTTTT. Variable domain in full (rest from reference TRBV15 and TRBJ1-4): DAMVIQNPRYQVTQFGKPVTLSCSQTLNHNVMYWYQQKSSQAPKLLFHYYDKDFNNEADTPDNFQSRRPNTSFCFLDIRSPGLGDTAMYLCATNLGGNNEKLFFGSGTQLSVL.

The chain joins TRBV18 to TRBJ1-6; 8 bases line up with TRBD1. The CDR3 is 15 amino acids. Germline CDR1 is KGHSH and CDR2 is LQKENI. V was clipped by 5 bases and J by 13 bases; unmatched bases: 13. The CDR3 is CASSTTLQGETPLHF. The CDR3 DNA is TGTGCCAGCTCAACTACTTTACAGGGGGAAACGCCCCTCCACTTT.

Turning to this clone: One junction end does not reproduce the germline sequence, and a read error may be involved. V and J are TRBV2 and TRBJ2-7; 7 nucleotides match TRBD1. The V gene's germline CDR1 is SNHLY and CDR2 FYNNEI. The CDR3 sequence is 13 residues long. CDR3 DNA: TGTGCCAGCAGTGGGGCTGGGACAGCTATTATGGACTTC. Amino acid sequence: CASSGAGTAIMDF.

J is TRBJ1-2 and V is TRBV30, with a weak D call TRBD1 (5 bases). Germline V gene data show CDR1 as GTSNPN and CDR2 as SVGIG (reference sequence). V gave up 1 base and J gave up 2 bases, with 14 bases separating them. CDR3 size: 15 residues. This CDR3 is CAWSDPRQLNYGYTF. The CDR3 nucleotides read TGTGCCTGGAGTGACCCCCGACAGTTAAACTATGGCTACACCTTC.

This rearrangement joins TRBV7-3 to TRBJ2-3; TRBD1 aligns across 8 bases. The CDR3 covers 15 residues. Germline V CDR1 and CDR2: SGHTA, FQGTGA. V lost 5 bases to trimming and J lost 1 base; unmatched junction nucleotides: 5. The CDR3 nucleotides are TGTGCCAGCAGCCTTACAGGGGGTGGCACAGATACGCAGTATTTT. Its protein is CASSLTGGGTDTQYF. The variable domain in full, completed from reference TRBV7-3 and TRBJ2-3, reads GAGVSQTPSNKVTEKGKYVELRCDPISGHTALYWYRQSLGQGPEFLIYFQGTGAADDSGLPNDRFFAVRPEGSVSTLKIQRTERGDSAVYLCASSLTGGGTDTQYFGPGTRLTVL.

J is TRBJ1-3 and V is TRBV5-4, with D uncertain. Germline V CDR1 and CDR2: SGHNT, YYREEE (reference sequence). CDR3 length equals 14 residues. Trimming took 0 bases from V and 4 from J, leaving 8 bases between them. The chain's CDR3 is CASSLGAAGNTIYF. DNA of the CDR3: TGTGCCAGCAGCTTGGGGGCCGCGGGAAACACCATATATTTT.

The chain is built from TRBV5-1 and TRBJ2-3, with TRBD2 identical over 8 bases. CDR3 length: 17 amino acids. Per germline, CDR1 SGHRS and CDR2 YFSETQ. Trimming cost V 2 bases and J 5 bases; bases outside gene matches: 13. As DNA, the CDR3 is TGCGCCAGCAGCTTAAAGTTATCTGCGGGAGGAATAGATACGCAGTATTTT. It yields the protein CASSLKLSAGGIDTQYF. Full variable domain (remainder filled in from reference TRBV5-1 and TRBJ2-3): KAGVTQTPRYLIKTRGQQVTLSCSPISGHRSVSWYQQTPGQGLQFLFEYFSETQRNKGNFPGRFSGRQFSNSRSEMNVSTLELGDSALYLCASSLKLSAGGIDTQYFGPGTRLTVL.

The chain has TRBV28 and TRBJ2-7; TRBD1 agrees at 10 bases. Germline loops: CDR1 MDHEN, CDR2 SYDVKM. V dropped 4 bases and J dropped 3; count of bases not matched to a gene: 12. This CDR3 comprises 17 residues. DNA for the CDR3: TGTGCCAGCAGTTGGGGCCTCCGGGACAGGGGTTTCTACGAGCAGTACTTC. The encoded protein is CASSWGLRDRGFYEQYF.